The present T cell receptor (beta chain) was sequenced within a study of blood T cells in healthy people across ages. On this clonotype itself: Its specificity is unknown.

This CDR3 is 15 amino acids long. Looked up from germline, CDR1 is SEHNR and CDR2 is FQNEAQ (reference sequence). Germline trimming cut 0 bases from V and 3 bases from J; bases unmatched to any gene: 5. Next came a second PCR, run for about 7 to 12 cycles, which used a sample-barcoded 5' primer along with a J-beta primer mix. TCRdb reanalysed the 5' RACE reads using MiXCR and keeps one entry per CDR3 protein. The sample yields 600,000 to 1,000,000 distinct CDR3 sequences, 25% seen once. Study-wide findings and caveats: Older individuals had lower TCR beta diversity per million T cells (the decline was roughly linear).

Approximately 9.7 milliliters was the volume of peripheral blood drawn from each donor. These same data were also listed under a study on T cells of mothers and their children. That study reports: The donor cohort consisted of a few healthy Caucasian mothers and their six children. In unrelated and related pairs, TCR recombination output is shaped in a similar way by thymic selection.

The material sequenced was blood. The clonotype comes from a boy between 10 and 17 years old in good health. The chain couples TRBV7-9 to TRBJ2-7; 7 bases line up with TRBD1. CDR3 sequence (DNA): TGTGCCAGCAGCTTAGCTCAGGGACAGATCTACGAGCAGTACTTC. Its protein product is CASSLAQGQIYEQYF.